The T cell receptor beta chain under discussion was sequenced for a study of blood T cells in healthy people across ages. Germline assignment: CDR1 SGHAT and CDR2 FQNNGV. CDR3 length: 15 residues. Combining a sample-barcoded 5' primer with a J-beta primer mix, a second PCR ran for about 7 to 11 cycles. Each sample provided no less than 2.5 million CDR3-containing paired-end reads. TCRdb re-called the 5' RACE reads with MiXCR, one entry per CDR3 protein. The sample records 1.2 million to 1.5 million distinct CDR3 sequences, roughly 60% being singletons. The specimen was blood. The V and J genes are TRBV11-2 and TRBJ2-4; 11 nucleotides align to TRBD2. The DNA end lines up better with TRBJ2-7; the J call may be wrong. This clonotype was obtained from a man aged 18 to 29 in good health. The CDR3 loop is CASSFNGLAGNEQYF. DNA for the CDR3: TGTGCCAGCAGCTTCAACGGACTAGCGGGCAACGAGCAGTACTTC.